Presented here are 17 T cell receptor beta chains from one specimen sequenced in a study of T cell changes during pregnancy in multiple sclerosis. The protocol was immunoSEQ multiplex PCR, while the TCRdb copy is restricted to in-frame clones and leaves out a portion. Of approximately 100,000 clones in the sample, 85% to 95% are singletons; the top ten hold approximately 1.6%. This sample comprised peripheral blood, obtained after pregnancy. The receptors originated from a female donor with multiple sclerosis, enrolled in a pregnancy study.

The chain combines TRBV6-5 with TRBJ1-3; TRBD1 matches 7 bases. This CDR3 region has 15 residues. Germline trimming cut 6 bases from V and 2 bases from J; bases unmatched to any gene: 7. Germline-derived CDR1 and CDR2 are MNHEY and SVGAGI. CDR3 bases: TGTGCCAGCAGCCAGGGGGGAGTACCTGGAAACACCATATATTTT. Translated, it gives CASSQGGVPGNTIYF.

The chain uses TRBV11-2 and TRBJ1-4; D gene unclear. This CDR3 region has 15 residues. The germline V gene has CDR1 SGHAT and CDR2 FQNNGV. With 1 base removed from V and 5 bases from J, the gap between germline ends came to 11 bases. CDR3 amino acids: CASSLVVGENEKLFF. The CDR3 coding sequence is TGTGCCAGCAGCTTAGTTGTCGGTGAGAATGAAAAACTGTTTTTT.

The chain couples TRBV6-5 to TRBJ2-1; 11 positions agree with TRBD2. V dropped 11 bases and J dropped 9; count of bases not matched to a gene: 9. The germline CDR1 and CDR2 sequences are MNHEY and SVGAGI. CDR3 length equals 13 residues. CDR3 region: CASVAGGPGEQFF. The CDR3, as DNA: TGTGCCTCGGTAGCGGGAGGGCCAGGTGAGCAGTTCTTC.

This chain links TRBV28 with TRBJ1-1, with a tentative D call TRBD1 (6 bases). The V end was cut by 9 bases, the J end by 3 bases, with 8 bases between. Germline CDR1 MDHEN, CDR2 SYDVKM. This CDR3 region has 11 residues. The CDR3 is CASSGDTEAFF. The CDR3 nucleotides read TGTGCCAGTTCAGGGGACACTGAAGCTTTCTTT.

This clone was recorded only once. The CDR3 loop is CASSLGPSGRVYEQYF. DNA of the CDR3: TGTGCCAGCAGCTTAGGCCCTAGCGGGAGGGTCTACGAGCAGTACTTC. V usage is TRBV11-2 and J usage is TRBJ2-7; 12 nucleotides align to TRBD2. The ends lost 1 base at V and 3 bases at J; junction bases unmatched: 4. The germline gives CDR1 SGHAT, CDR2 FQNNGV. This CDR3 has 16 residues.

The chain couples TRBV19 to TRBJ1-1; D possibly corresponds to TRBD1 (6 bases). Germline values: CDR1 LNHDA, CDR2 SQIVND (reference sequence). Trimming left V 3 bases short and J 4 bases short, with 15 bases between. The CDR3 covers 15 residues. DNA for the CDR3: TGTGCCAGTAGTATTGGTACAGGGAAGGGCACTGAAGCTTTCTTT. It yields the protein CASSIGTGKGTEAFF.

The chain joins TRBV19 to TRBJ2-3, with 7 bases matching TRBD2. This CDR3 has 15 residues. The V gene's germline CDR1 is LNHDA and CDR2 SQIVND (reference sequence). V dropped 2 bases and J dropped 2; count of bases not matched to a gene: 4. CDR3 in amino acids: CASSILAAFTDTQYF. The CDR3 DNA follows: TGTGCCAGTAGTATACTAGCGGCTTTCACAGATACGCAGTATTTT.

The chain employs TRBV30 and TRBJ2-7; 12 bases match TRBD1. The ends lost 3 bases at V and 3 bases at J; junction bases unmatched: 12. The germline gives CDR1 GTSNPN, CDR2 SVGIG (reference sequence). The length of the CDR3 is 17 residues. The CDR3 sequence: CAWRGDRGRRRNYEQYF. The CDR3 bases are TGTGCCTGGAGGGGGGACAGGGGGCGCAGACGGAACTACGAGCAGTACTTC.

The chain uses TRBV7-2 and TRBJ1-5; tentatively, D is TRBD1 (5 bases). In germline, CDR1 is SGHTA, CDR2 FQGNSA. The germline V and J ends were trimmed by 2 bases and 7 bases, with 9 bases remaining between them. The CDR3 has 13 residues. The CDR3 DNA is TGTGCCAGCAGCTTATCTAGGGGACAGCCCCAGCATTTT. Its protein product is CASSLSRGQPQHF.

This clone came up a few times. The CDR3 DNA follows: TGCGCCAGCAGCTTGGGAGGTTACGAGCAGTACTTC. Encoded protein: CASSLGGYEQYF. This chain joins TRBV5-1 and TRBJ2-7; no reliable D call. The CDR3 length is 12 residues. The V end lost 0 bases, the J end lost 4 bases, and 5 bases lay between the germline ends. Germline CDR1 is SGHRS and CDR2 is YFSETQ.

This chain connects TRBV5-1 to TRBJ2-7; maybe TRBD1 (6 bases). Deletions cut 4 bases from V and 4 bases from J, with 9 bases between. The germline V gene has CDR1 SGHRS and CDR2 YFSETQ. The CDR3 has 12 amino acids. The CDR3: CASSPTGYEQYF. DNA for the CDR3: TGCGCCAGCAGCCCCACAGGGTACGAGCAGTACTTC.

The chain recombines TRBV11-2 with TRBJ2-7; 8 positions agree with TRBD1. Germline CDR1 and CDR2: SGHAT and FQNNGV. Losses at the gene ends were 2 bases for V and 6 bases for J; bases not matched to a gene: 9. The CDR3 spans 15 residues. CDR3 sequence: CASSLSGTGMREQYF. For the CDR3, the DNA is TGTGCCAGCAGCTTATCCGGGACAGGTATGCGCGAGCAGTACTTC.

V usage is TRBV7-2 and J usage is TRBJ2-2; 10 bases map to TRBD1. Germline lookup yields CDR1 SGHTA and CDR2 FQGNSA. The CDR3 loop spans 17 amino acids. The trim removed 1 base at V and 5 bases at J, leaving 7 bases unmatched. This CDR3 is CASSLDGRTGGTGELFF. The CDR3 bases are TGTGCCAGCAGCTTAGATGGGCGGACAGGGGGGACCGGGGAGCTGTTTTTT.

The chain links TRBV6-1 to TRBJ2-1; D perhaps matches TRBD2 (5 bases). The V end lost 4 bases, the J end lost 0 bases, and 7 bases lay between the germline ends. This CDR3 has 14 amino acids. Germline V gene lookup returns CDR1 MNHNS and CDR2 SASEGT. The CDR3 nucleotides read TGTGCCAGCAGTGCGGGATTCTCCTACAATGAGCAGTTCTTC. It yields the protein CASSAGFSYNEQFF.

The chain joins TRBV5-1 to TRBJ2-1; 10 bases match TRBD2. The length of the CDR3 is 16 residues. Germline V gives CDR1 SGHRS, CDR2 YFSETQ. After removal of 0 bases from V and 7 bases from J, the junction contained 7 bases not matched to a gene. CDR3 in DNA: TGCGCCAGCAGCTTGGAGGGGACTAGCGTTGGAAATGAGCAGTTCTTC. Encoded protein: CASSLEGTSVGNEQFF.

V is TRBV5-6 and J is TRBJ2-5; possible D gene TRBD2, 7 bases. V was pared by 6 bases and J by 4 bases, with 13 bases between. The CDR3 contains 13 residues. Germline CDR1 reads SGHDT; CDR2 reads YYEEEE. In DNA form, the CDR3 reads TGTGCCAGCAATCGGGGGGCGGGAGAGACCCAGTACTTC. Protein product: CASNRGAGETQYF.

The V call is TRBV30, the J call TRBJ1-5, with D unresolved. The CDR3 length is 15 residues. Germline loops: CDR1 GTSNPN, CDR2 SVGIG (reference sequence). V dropped 0 bases and J dropped 0 bases, with 9 bases sitting between them. Here the CDR3 DNA reads TGTGCCTGGAGTGTGGGCCTTAATAGCAATCAGCCCCAGCATTTT. Its protein is CAWSVGLNSNQPQHF.